The 21 T cell receptor beta chains given below trace back to one sample, sequenced in a study of shared clonotypes between healthy human individuals. Sequencing used immunoSEQ multiplex PCR; TCRdb keeps in-frame clones, though not all of them. The sample has 2,500,000 or so clones; 90% to 95% are singletons. The sequenced sample was naive CD4+ T cells sorted from blood. Subset noted: CD45RA+ positively selected. The receptor source for this set is a man between 18 and 35 years old in good health.

The chain employs TRBV7-9 and TRBJ2-1, with 10 nucleotides matching TRBD1. There are 15 residues in the CDR3. V trimming: 3 bases; J trimming: 6 bases; junction bases outside the gene matches: 5. In germline, CDR1 is SEHNR, CDR2 FQNEAQ (reference sequence). CDR3 loop: CASSLGQGILNEQFF. The DNA of the CDR3 is TGTGCCAGCAGCTTGGGACAGGGGATTCTCAATGAGCAGTTCTTC.

The gene calls are TRBV7-2 and TRBJ1-3; D might be TRBD1 (5 bases). Germline CDR1 SGHTA, CDR2 FQGNSA. The CDR3 covers 15 residues. Trimming left V 1 base short and J 4 bases short, with 11 bases between. In nucleotides, the CDR3 is TGTGCCAGCAGCTTAGGGGACCGGGGAGGAAACACCATATATTTT. Translated: CASSLGDRGGNTIYF.

With respect to this clone: The same CDR3 can be traced to other DNA sequences in this sample. This chain links TRBV18 with TRBJ1-5; D not resolved. CDR1 and CDR2 (germline): KGHSH, LQKENI. This CDR3 region has 13 residues. V lost 6 bases and J lost 1, with 7 bases in between. The CDR3 nucleotides are TGTGCCAGCTCCTCTGGGAGCAATCAGCCCCAGCATTTT. Translation gives CASSSGSNQPQHF. Full variable domain (missing parts from reference TRBV18 and TRBJ1-5): NAGVMQNPRHLVRRRGQEARLRCSPMKGHSHVYWYRQLPEEGLKFMVYLQKENIIDESGMPKERFSAEFPKEGPSILRIQQVVRGDSAAYFCASSSGSNQPQHFGDGTRLSIL.

The chain uses TRBV7-2 and TRBJ1-6, with D uncertain. Trimming pared 5 bases from V and 2 bases from J, leaving 13 bases between. There are 16 residues in the CDR3. The V gene's germline CDR1 is SGHTA and CDR2 FQGNSA. CDR3 sequence reads: CASSPLGSAYNSPLHF. CDR3 DNA: TGTGCCAGCAGCCCTCTTGGATCGGCCTATAATTCACCCCTCCACTTT.

About this clone: The sample has other DNA sequences that encode this CDR3 too. The V gene is TRBV9, the J gene TRBJ1-6; no clear D gene. The CDR3 extends over 12 amino acids. CDR1 SGDLS and CDR2 YYNGEE come from the germline V gene. The V end was cut by 0 bases, the J end by 6 bases, with 1 base between. CDR3 in DNA: TGTGCCAGCAGCGTAGGTAATTCACCCCTCCACTTT. This gives the protein CASSVGNSPLHF.

This clone was picked up a small number of times. V usage is TRBV7-6 and J usage is TRBJ2-2; D ambiguous. Germline V gene data show CDR1 as SGHVS and CDR2 as FNYEAQ. The CDR3 length is 13 residues. V was shortened by 1 base and J by 7 bases, with 7 bases between the two germline ends. CDR3 amino acids: CASSLDLGGELFF. The CDR3 region has the DNA TGTGCCAGCAGCTTAGATCTGGGCGGGGAGCTGTTTTTT.

The chain combines TRBV25-1 with TRBJ2-1; 11 nucleotides line up with TRBD2. V lost 1 base to trimming and J lost 8 bases; unmatched junction nucleotides: 13. This CDR3 contains 18 residues. From germline, CDR1 is MGHDK and CDR2 SYGVNS. The CDR3 region is CASSEFGSETSGTDEQFF. CDR3 DNA sequence: TGTGCCAGCAGTGAATTCGGGTCTGAGACTAGCGGGACCGATGAGCAGTTCTTC.

Comments on this clone: Other DNA sequences in the same sample also yield this CDR3. V is TRBV7-9 and J is TRBJ2-7; D is unclear. V was trimmed by 2 bases and J by 1 base, leaving 0 bases between them. The CDR3 has 11 residues. Germline-derived CDR1 and CDR2 are SEHNR and FQNEAQ (reference sequence). This chain's CDR3 is CASSLSYEQYF. CDR3 nucleotide sequence: TGTGCCAGCAGCTTATCCTACGAGCAGTACTTC.

This chain joins TRBV5-1 and TRBJ2-3; 8 bases fit TRBD1. The CDR3 runs to 15 residues. J was trimmed by 5 bases and V by 2 bases; bases with no gene match: 7. The germline CDR1 and CDR2 sequences are SGHRS and YFSETQ. The CDR3, as DNA: TGCGCCAGCAGCTTCTGGACAGGGAAAGGAGATACGCAGTATTTT. Encoded protein: CASSFWTGKGDTQYF.

This clone has only one observation. This sequence joins TRBV18 and TRBJ2-7; the D call may be TRBD1 or TRBD2 (5 bases each). The CDR3 has 15 residues. Germline V gene data show CDR1 as KGHSH and CDR2 as LQKENI. V shed 3 bases and J shed 0 bases, with 12 bases lying between them. CDR3 nucleotide sequence: TGTGCCAGCTCACCTTTCGAGGGGAGCTCCTACGAGCAGTACTTC. Protein product: CASSPFEGSSYEQYF.

This chain connects TRBV25-1 to TRBJ2-5; D is unresolved. Germline-derived CDR1 and CDR2 are MGHDK and SYGVNS. The length of the CDR3 is 14 residues. V lost 1 base and J lost 1, with 7 bases in between. CDR3 bases: TGTGCCAGCAGTGAATGGGGAAGCCAAGAGACCCAGTACTTC. It is translated as CASSEWGSQETQYF.

This clone was seen once. As DNA, the CDR3 is TGTGCCAGCAGTGATGGAGGGAAACTGGATGGCTACACCTTC. Its protein is CASSDGGKLDGYTF. The chain joins TRBV6-1 to TRBJ1-2; D is undetermined. V dropped 3 bases and J dropped 6 bases, with 14 bases sitting between them. The germline V gene encodes CDR1 MNHNS and CDR2 SASEGT. The CDR3 covers 14 residues.

The J gene is TRBJ1-1, the V gene TRBV18; D call uncertain. The V end lost 5 bases, the J end lost 4 bases, and 11 bases lay between the germline ends. CDR1 and CDR2 from the germline V gene are KGHSH and LQKENI. This CDR3 region has 13 residues. DNA for the CDR3: TGTGCCAGCTCAACGACTGGGATCACTGAAGCTTTCTTT. Translation: CASSTTGITEAFF.

The genes are TRBV5-1 and TRBJ1-6; unclear D gene. Germline assignment: CDR1 SGHRS and CDR2 YFSETQ. V was pared by 0 bases and J by 0 bases, with 13 bases between. This CDR3 is built from 18 residues. CDR3 bases: TGCGCCAGCAGCTTGGTGGGCAGGACGAGCTCCTATAATTCACCCCTCCACTTT. This encodes CASSLVGRTSSYNSPLHF.

J is TRBJ1-1 and V is TRBV5-1; D is possibly TRBD1 (5 bases). The length of the CDR3 is 12 residues. The ends were cut back, 4 bases at V and 4 bases at J, with 8 bases in the middle. CDR1 is SGHRS, CDR2 YFSETQ, per germline. The CDR3 DNA is TGCGCCAGCAGCCGACAGTCCACTGAAGCTTTCTTT. It encodes CASSRQSTEAFF.

This chain uses TRBV2 with TRBJ1-3; D gene uncertain. Per the germline V gene, CDR1 is SNHLY and CDR2 is FYNNEI. The CDR3 is 15 residues long. The V end was cut by 6 bases, the J end by 3 bases, with 15 bases between. The CDR3 loop reads CASSRSVGGGNTIYF. CDR3 DNA sequence: TGTGCCAGCAGCCGTTCGGTGGGAGGTGGAAACACCATATATTTT.

This rearrangement joins TRBV19 to TRBJ2-5; no firm D call. CDR3 length: 15 amino acids. Trimming cost V 10 bases and J 3 bases, with 21 bases left between them. CDR1 and CDR2 (germline): LNHDA, SQIVND (reference sequence). Here the CDR3 reads CATPRLQVGKETQYF. The CDR3 DNA follows: TGTGCCACCCCTCGTCTTCAGGTAGGCAAAGAGACCCAGTACTTC.

A note on this clone: Other nucleotide sequences from this sample produce the same CDR3. The chain has TRBV15 and TRBJ2-7; D not resolved. Trimming pared 1 base from V and 0 bases from J, leaving 7 bases between. The CDR3 consists of 14 residues. In germline, CDR1 is LNHNV, CDR2 YYDKDF (reference sequence). The CDR3 DNA follows: TGTGCCACCAGCAGAGTAGCCAGCTCCTACGAGCAGTACTTC. Translated: CATSRVASSYEQYF.

In this sample, this clone turned up once. The chain carries TRBV2 and TRBJ2-2; D remains ambiguous. Germline CDR1 is SNHLY and CDR2 is FYNNEI. This CDR3 has 15 amino acids. With 7 bases removed from V and 4 bases from J, the gap between germline ends came to 16 bases. DNA of the CDR3: TGTGCCAGCACTAGAGCCGGGCAGAGCACCGGGGAGCTGTTTTTT. Translation: CASTRAGQSTGELFF.

This chain links TRBV5-4 with TRBJ2-1; no clear D. The CDR3 consists of 15 residues. The V gene lost 0 bases and the J gene lost 4 bases, with 11 bases spanning the gap. Germline loops: CDR1 SGHNT, CDR2 YYREEE (reference sequence). The CDR3 DNA reads TGTGCCAGCAGCTTGGGAGAGTCCAGGTACAATGAGCAGTTCTTC. It codes for CASSLGESRYNEQFF.

The chain combines TRBV5-1 with TRBJ2-1; 7 bases fit TRBD2. With 4 bases clipped from V and 2 bases from J, the junction kept 9 bases outside the gene matches. The CDR3 length is 16 residues. The germline CDR1 and CDR2 sequences are SGHRS and YFSETQ. CDR3 nucleotides: TGCGCCAGCAGCCTTATTAGCGGGTCGGCCTACAATGAGCAGTTCTTC. As protein: CASSLISGSAYNEQFF.